The TCR beta chain under discussion was sequenced for a study of blood T cell repertoires in COVID-19. Study-level background: PBMCs, B-cell-depleted T cells, or T cells provided the cDNA or gDNA that made up the material.

The CDR3 runs 17 residues. CDR1 and CDR2 from the germline V gene are LGHNA and YNFKEQ. With 2 bases clipped from V and 2 bases from J, the junction kept 10 bases outside the gene matches. Some clones are missing from TCRdb's copy, which holds only in-frame ones; the method was immunoSEQ multiplex PCR. The sample holds about 130,000 clones, about 86% seen once. This clone was found a few times. The TCR sequence derives from a woman between 45 and 60 years old who had recovered from COVID-19. Source material: PBMCs or T cells enriched from blood (not recorded which). The V call is TRBV4-2, the J call TRBJ2-7, with 9 bases that match TRBD1. The CDR3 bases are TGTGCCAGCAGCCAACCCGGCTCAGGACAGGGGACCTACGAGCAGTACTTC. Its translation is CASSQPGSGQGTYEQYF.